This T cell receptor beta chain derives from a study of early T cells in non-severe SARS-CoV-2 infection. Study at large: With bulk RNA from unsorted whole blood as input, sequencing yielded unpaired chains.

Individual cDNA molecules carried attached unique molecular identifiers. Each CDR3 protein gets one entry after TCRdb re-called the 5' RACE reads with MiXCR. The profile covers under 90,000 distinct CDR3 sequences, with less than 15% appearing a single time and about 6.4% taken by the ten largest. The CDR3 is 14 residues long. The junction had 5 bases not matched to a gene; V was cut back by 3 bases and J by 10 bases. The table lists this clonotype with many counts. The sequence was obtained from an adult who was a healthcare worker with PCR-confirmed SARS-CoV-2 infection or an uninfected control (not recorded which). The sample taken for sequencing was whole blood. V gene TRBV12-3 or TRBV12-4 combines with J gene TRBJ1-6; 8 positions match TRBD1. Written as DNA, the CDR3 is TGTGCCAGCAGTTTCGGACAGGGCGGCTCACCCCTCCACTTT. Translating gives CASSFGQGGSPLHF.